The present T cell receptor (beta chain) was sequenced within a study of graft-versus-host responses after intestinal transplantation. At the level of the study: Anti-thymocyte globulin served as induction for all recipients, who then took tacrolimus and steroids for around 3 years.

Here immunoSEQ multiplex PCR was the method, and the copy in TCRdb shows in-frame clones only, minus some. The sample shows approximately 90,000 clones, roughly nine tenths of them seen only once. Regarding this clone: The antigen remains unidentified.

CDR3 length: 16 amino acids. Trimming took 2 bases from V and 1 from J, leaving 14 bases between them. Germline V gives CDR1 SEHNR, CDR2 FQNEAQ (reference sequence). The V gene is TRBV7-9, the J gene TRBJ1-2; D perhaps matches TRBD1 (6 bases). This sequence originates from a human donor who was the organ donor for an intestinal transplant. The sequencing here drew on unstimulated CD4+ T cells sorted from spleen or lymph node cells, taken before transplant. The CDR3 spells CASSLPGQGINYGYTF. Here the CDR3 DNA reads TGTGCCAGCAGCTTACCCGGGCAGGGGATTAACTATGGCTACACCTTC. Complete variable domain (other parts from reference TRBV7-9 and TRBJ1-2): DTGVSQNPRHKITKRGQNVTFRCDPISEHNRLYWYRQTLGQGPEFLTYFQNEAQLEKSRLLSDRFSAERPKGSFSTLEIQRTEQGDSAMYLCASSLPGQGINYGYTFGSGTRLTVV.